This T cell receptor (beta chain) was observed in a study of T-cell memory formation after mild COVID-19. Broader study findings: Later expanders leaned toward CD4+, whereas clones contracting from day 15 to 85 were balanced CD4/CD8.

MiXCR was run by TCRdb on the 5' RACE reads, yielding one entry per CDR3 protein. The data hold around 400,000 distinct CDR3 sequences, with around 24% observed a single time. Comment on this clonotype: The antigen is not known.

Germline V CDR1 and CDR2: SNHLY, FYNNEI. The CDR3 length is 12 residues. Trimming cost V 6 bases and J 4 bases, with 7 bases left between them. V is TRBV2 and J is TRBJ1-5; no firm D call. Material for sequencing was PBMCs or a T cell subset sorted from them (not recorded which). The receptor was derived from an adult woman who had mild COVID-19 (a few samples of this study predate the infection). Cell type and time point are not known. The CDR3 loop reads CASRWANQPQHF. CDR3 DNA: TGTGCCAGCAGGTGGGCGAATCAGCCCCAGCATTTT.